This TCR beta chain was captured by sequencing in a study of CD8 T cells in ankylosing spondylitis. CDR3 length: 12 amino acids. Germline CDR1 is SNHLY and CDR2 is FYNNEI. Deletions cut 7 bases from V and 4 bases from J, with 9 bases between. TCRdb ran MiXCR on the 5' RACE reads and lists one entry per CDR3 protein. The repertoire has around 130,000 distinct CDR3 sequences, about 6.5% of them found once; the top ten carry 10% to 15%. A remark on this clonotype: Its cognate antigen is unknown.

Findings of the study overall: One TCR beta motif, made up of roughly 8 highly homologous variants, appeared characteristic of ankylosing spondylitis blood.

The sequence derives from a male donor with ankylosing spondylitis or in good health (not recorded which). Sequenced input: blood, either unsorted or a sorted T cell fraction (not recorded which). The chain is built from TRBV2 and TRBJ2-3; no definite D call. Here the CDR3 DNA reads TGTGCCAGCACTTTTTCCGCAGATACGCAGTATTTT. It encodes CASTFSADTQYF.